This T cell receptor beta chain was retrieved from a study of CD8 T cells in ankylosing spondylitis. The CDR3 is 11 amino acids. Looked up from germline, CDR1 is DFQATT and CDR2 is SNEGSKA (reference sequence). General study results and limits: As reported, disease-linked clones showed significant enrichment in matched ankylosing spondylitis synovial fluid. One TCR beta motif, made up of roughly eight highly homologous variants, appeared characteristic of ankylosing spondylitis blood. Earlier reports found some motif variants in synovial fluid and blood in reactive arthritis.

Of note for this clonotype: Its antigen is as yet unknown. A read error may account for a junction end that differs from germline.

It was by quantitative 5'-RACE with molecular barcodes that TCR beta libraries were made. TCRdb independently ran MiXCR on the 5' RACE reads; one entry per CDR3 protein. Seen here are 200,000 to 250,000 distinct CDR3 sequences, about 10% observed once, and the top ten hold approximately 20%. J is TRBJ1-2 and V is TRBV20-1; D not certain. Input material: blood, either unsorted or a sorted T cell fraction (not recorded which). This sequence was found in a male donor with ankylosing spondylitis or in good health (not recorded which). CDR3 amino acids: CSARDPGGYTF. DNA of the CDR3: TGCAGTGCTCGAGACCCGGGGGGCTACACCTTC.